The rows below give T cell receptor beta chains drawn from one sample of a study of T cell repertoires and Cas9 in healthy adults. Clones were read by immunoSEQ multiplex PCR, and TCRdb kept only the in-frame ones, dropping some. The data show approximately 14,000 clones, roughly nine tenths seen once. Sequencing was performed on Tregs (CD4+, CD25+, CD127-, CD137-, CD154-) from PBMCs; culture status not recorded. The source of these receptors is a human donor in good health. CDR3s include the opening cysteine and the closing phenylalanine or tryptophan. D genes are given only for firm matches. Some rows have no size entry. The others give once, few or many, or a class for an expanded clone.

CDR3: CASSRNSYNSPLHF
DNA: TGCGCCAGCAGCCGAAACTCCTATAATTCACCCCTCCACTTT
J: TRBJ1-6
size: -
V: TRBV7-9
D: -

CDR3: CASSLAGALSGNTIYF
DNA: TGTGCCAGCAGCTTAGCGGGGGCCCTCTCTGGAAACACCATATATTTT
J: TRBJ1-3
size: -
V: TRBV7-2
D: -

CDR3: CASSPDRASYNSPLHF
DNA: TGTGCCAGCTCACCGGACAGGGCATCCTATAATTCACCCCTCCACTTT
J: TRBJ1-6
size: -
V: TRBV18
D: TRBD1

CDR3: CASSLLLNEQFF
DNA: TGTGCCAGCAGCTTGCTTTTAAATGAGCAGTTCTTC
J: TRBJ2-1
size: -
V: TRBV5-6
D: -

CDR3: CASRGAAGWNTEAFF
DNA: TGTGCCAGCCGCGGAGCGGCAGGGTGGAACACTGAAGCTTTCTTT
J: TRBJ1-1
size: -
V: TRBV27
D: -

CDR3: CASSLEIGGLDGELFF
DNA: TGTGCCAGCAGCTTGGAAATAGGGGGCTTGGACGGGGAGCTGTTTTTT
J: TRBJ2-2
size: -
V: TRBV5-4
D: TRBD1

CDR3: CASSSSSGGRADTQYF
DNA: TGTGCCAGCAGTTCATCTAGCGGGGGACGGGCAGATACGCAGTATTTT
J: TRBJ2-3
size: -
V: TRBV28
D: TRBD2

CDR3: CATGDGTDLAKNIQYF
DNA: TGTGCCACCGGGGACGGGACAGACCTAGCCAAAAACATTCAGTACTTC
J: TRBJ2-4
size: -
V: TRBV10-3
D: TRBD1

CDR3: CASSINRGHLITEAFF
DNA: TGTGCCAGTAGTATCAACAGGGGGCATCTTATCACTGAAGCTTTCTTT
J: TRBJ1-1
size: few
V: TRBV19
D: TRBD1

CDR3: CASSQSPGTGYNGAFF
DNA: TGTGCCAGCAGCCAAAGCCCCGGGACAGGGTATAATGGAGCTTTCTTT
J: TRBJ1-1
size: -
V: TRBV21-1
D: -

CDR3: CASSPFGTVNTEAFF
DNA: TGTGCCAGCAGTCCCTTCGGGACGGTGAACACTGAAGCTTTCTTT
J: TRBJ1-1
size: -
V: TRBV6-5
D: -

CDR3: CASSIGRVGTGELFF
DNA: TGTGCCAGTAGTATTGGCAGGGTGGGGACCGGGGAGCTGTTTTTT
J: TRBJ2-2
size: -
V: TRBV19
D: -

CDR3: CASSFEYRGYEQYF
DNA: TGTGCCAGCAGCTTTGAGTACAGGGGGTACGAGCAGTACTTC
J: TRBJ2-7
size: -
V: TRBV11-3
D: TRBD1

CDR3: CASRRKGWQNTEAFF
DNA: TGTGCCAGTAGAAGAAAAGGGTGGCAGAACACTGAAGCTTTCTTT
J: TRBJ1-1
size: -
V: TRBV19
D: -

CDR3: CASSERLTGELFF
DNA: TGTGCCAGCAGTGAACGGTTGACCGGGGAGCTGTTTTTT
J: TRBJ2-2
size: -
V: TRBV2
D: -

CDR3: CAISVGQWGYGYTF
DNA: TGTGCCATCAGTGTTGGGCAGTGGGGGTATGGCTACACCTTC
J: TRBJ1-2
size: -
V: TRBV10-3
D: -

CDR3: CAIRPTGGGSGYTF
DNA: TGTGCCATCAGGCCGACAGGGGGGGGATCTGGCTACACCTTC
J: TRBJ1-2
size: -
V: TRBV10-3
D: TRBD1

CDR3: CASSRGQFTDTQYF
DNA: TGCGCCAGCAGCCGGGGACAGTTCACAGATACGCAGTATTTT
J: TRBJ2-3
size: -
V: TRBV5-1
D: TRBD1

CDR3: CASSPYGDTQYF
DNA: TGTGCCAGCTCACCATACGGAGATACGCAGTATTTT
J: TRBJ2-3
size: -
V: TRBV18
D: -

CDR3: CASSLGAGGSTTDTQYF
DNA: TGCGCCAGCAGCTTGGGGGCTGGTGGATCCACCACAGATACGCAGTATTTT
J: TRBJ2-3
size: -
V: TRBV5-1
D: -

CDR3: CASNPRGEKLFF
DNA: TGTGCCAGCAACCCGAGGGGAGAAAAACTGTTTTTT
J: TRBJ1-4
size: few
V: TRBV2
D: -

CDR3: CASSRGRSTYRGRVKEKLFF
DNA: TGCGCCAGCTCGCGGGGCCGTTCGACCTACAGGGGGCGGGTGAAAGAAAAACTGTTTTTT
J: TRBJ1-4
size: -
V: TRBV10-2
D: TRBD1

CDR3: CASSAPSYNEQFF
DNA: TGTGCCAGTAGCGCCCCCTCCTACAATGAGCAGTTCTTC
J: TRBJ2-1
size: -
V: TRBV19
D: -

CDR3: CASSLNGLGLAGPSSYNEQFF
DNA: TGTGCCAGCAGCTTAAATGGTCTCGGACTAGCGGGACCTAGCTCCTACAATGAGCAGTTCTTC
J: TRBJ2-1
size: -
V: TRBV7-6
D: TRBD2

CDR3: CASSPGRTGELFF
DNA: TGTGCCAGCAGTCCCGGGAGAACCGGGGAGCTGTTTTTT
J: TRBJ2-2
size: -
V: TRBV7-3
D: -

CDR3: CASSFFRGRELFF
DNA: TGTGCCAGCAGCTTTTTCAGGGGCCGGGAGCTGTTTTTT
J: TRBJ2-2
size: -
V: TRBV7-9
D: -

CDR3: CASSIRGFDNSPLHF
DNA: TGTGCCAGTAGTATCAGGGGGTTTGATAATTCACCCCTCCACTTT
J: TRBJ1-6
size: -
V: TRBV19
D: TRBD1

CDR3: CASSWDRGHGYTF
DNA: TGCGCCAGCAGCTGGGACAGGGGGCACGGCTACACCTTC
J: TRBJ1-2
size: -
V: TRBV5-1
D: TRBD1

CDR3: CASSYGGTEYF
DNA: TGTGCCAGCAGTTACGGGGGGACAGAGTACTTC
J: TRBJ2-7
size: -
V: TRBV6-1
D: -

CDR3: CASSDRPYSGANVLTF
DNA: TGTGCCAGCAGTGATCGTCCCTACTCTGGGGCCAACGTCCTGACTTTC
J: TRBJ2-6
size: -
V: TRBV6-1
D: -

CDR3: CASSVGVGAGVSYEQYF
DNA: TGTGCCAGCAGCGTAGGGGTAGGGGCGGGGGTCTCCTACGAGCAGTACTTC
J: TRBJ2-7
size: -
V: TRBV9
D: TRBD2

CDR3: CSAMGSHEQFF
DNA: TGCAGTGCTATGGGATCGCATGAGCAGTTCTTC
J: TRBJ2-1
size: once
V: TRBV20-1
D: -

CDR3: CATRGPGELFF
DNA: TGTGCCACCCGCGGCCCTGGGGAGCTGTTTTTT
J: TRBJ2-2
size: -
V: TRBV11-2
D: -

CDR3: CASSGGAGETQYF
DNA: TGTGCCAGTAGTGGGGGGGCAGGGGAGACCCAGTACTTC
J: TRBJ2-5
size: -
V: TRBV19
D: -

CDR3: CASSGGSDSKYNEQFF
DNA: TGTGCCAGCAGCGGAGGCAGCGACAGCAAATACAATGAGCAGTTCTTC
J: TRBJ2-1
size: once
V: TRBV7-8
D: -

CDR3: CAGSLSSYEQYF
DNA: TGTGCCGGCAGCCTCAGCTCCTACGAGCAGTACTTC
J: TRBJ2-7
size: -
V: TRBV2
D: -

CDR3: CAWSVGTTDTQYF
DNA: TGTGCCTGGAGTGTAGGTACCACAGATACGCAGTATTTT
J: TRBJ2-3
size: -
V: TRBV30
D: -

CDR3: CASSQDGPTREQYF
DNA: TGCGCCAGCAGCCAAGATGGGCCAACGCGGGAGCAGTACTTC
J: TRBJ2-7
size: -
V: TRBV4-1
D: -

CDR3: CASSADSTVGNTIYF
DNA: TGTGCCAGCAGCGCTGACAGCACAGTTGGAAACACCATATATTTT
J: TRBJ1-3
size: once
V: TRBV2
D: -

CDR3: CAISEGGARGYTF
DNA: TGTGCCATCAGTGAGGGGGGGGCGCGCGGCTACACCTTC
J: TRBJ1-2
size: -
V: TRBV10-3
D: -

CDR3: CASSIVSGTYNEQFF
DNA: TGTGCCAGTAGTATCGTGAGTGGGACATACAATGAGCAGTTCTTC
J: TRBJ2-1
size: -
V: TRBV19
D: -